The rows below give T cell receptor beta chains drawn from one sample of a study of blood T cell repertoires in COVID-19. This table comes from immunoSEQ multiplex PCR, and its TCRdb copy is limited to in-frame clones, with some not included. Here the sample spans approximately 170,000 clones, 88% being singletons. The sample consisted of peripheral blood. These receptors came from a man aged 50-59 years who had recovered from COVID-19. Each CDR3 is given with its conserved first and last residue. Fields, in order: clone size, V gene, D gene, J gene, CDR3 protein, CDR3 DNA. D genes are given only for firm matches. A clone size is listed for some rows: how often the clone was seen (once, few, many), or a class if it is expanded.

.	TRBV15	.	TRBJ2-5	CATSRVSGGETQYF	TGTGCCACCAGCAGAGTGTCAGGCGGGGAGACCCAGTACTTC
.	TRBV9	TRBD1	TRBJ1-1	CASSPRGTVNTEAFF	TGTGCCAGCAGCCCGAGGGGGACAGTGAACACTGAAGCTTTCTTT
.	TRBV19	TRBD1	TRBJ2-1	CASSDPGTGGGDEQFF	TGTGCCAGTAGTGACCCAGGGACAGGGGGCGGGGATGAGCAGTTCTTC
.	TRBV6-2/TRBV6-3	.	TRBJ2-1	CASSYLERWSSYNEQFF	TGTGCCAGCAGTTACTTAGAGCGGTGGAGCTCCTACAATGAGCAGTTCTTC
.	TRBV6-5	.	TRBJ2-2	CASRPGNTGELFF	TGTGCCAGCAGGCCCGGGAACACCGGGGAGCTGTTTTTT
once	TRBV19	.	TRBJ1-2	CASSSLRGSNYGYTF	TGTGCCAGTAGTTCGCTGCGGGGGTCCAACTATGGCTACACCTTC
.	TRBV20-1	.	TRBJ2-4	CSASAQGKNIQYF	TGCAGTGCTAGTGCCCAGGGGAAAAACATTCAGTACTTC
once	TRBV18	.	TRBJ2-2	CASSRLRETNTGELFF	TGTGCCAGCTCACGCCTGAGAGAAACGAACACCGGGGAGCTGTTTTTT
.	TRBV6-6	TRBD1	TRBJ1-1	CASSYQGQGSTEAFF	TGTGCCAGCAGTTACCAAGGACAGGGGAGCACTGAAGCTTTCTTT
few	TRBV6-6	TRBD2	TRBJ2-5	CASTPLAGGSETQYF	TGTGCCAGCACCCCACTAGCGGGGGGGTCTGAGACCCAGTACTTC
.	TRBV28	.	TRBJ1-3	CASSLRAGNTIYF	TGTGCCAGCAGTTTAAGAGCTGGAAACACCATATATTTT
.	TRBV6-1	TRBD1	TRBJ1-1	CASSDRGRSEAFF	TGTGCCAGCAGTGACAGGGGGCGCAGTGAAGCTTTCTTT
.	TRBV14	.	TRBJ1-5	CASTPGPYYNQPQHF	TGTGCCAGCACCCCGGGTCCCTATTACAATCAGCCCCAGCATTTT
.	TRBV13	.	TRBJ2-4	CASSLSTEGPSKNIQYF	TGTGCCAGCAGCTTAAGTACGGAGGGTCCTTCCAAAAACATTCAGTACTTC
.	TRBV18	TRBD1	TRBJ2-7	CASSPLPGTGGHEQYF	TGTGCCAGCTCACCACTCCCCGGGACAGGGGGACACGAGCAGTACTTC
.	TRBV25-1	TRBD1	TRBJ1-2	CASSARGQGTYGYTF	TGTGCCAGCAGTGCGCGGGGACAGGGAACTTATGGCTACACCTTC
once	TRBV5-6	.	TRBJ1-2	CASSRRPLMSGYTF	TGTGCCAGCAGCCGCAGGCCCCTTATGAGCGGCTACACCTTC
few	TRBV7-2	TRBD2	TRBJ2-2	CASSLRLAKTGELFF	TGTGCCAGCAGCTTAAGACTAGCGAAGACCGGGGAGCTGTTTTTT
.	TRBV7-9	TRBD1	TRBJ2-3	CASSLASQGADTQYF	TGTGCCAGCAGCTTAGCGAGCCAGGGGGCAGATACGCAGTATTTT
.	TRBV2	.	TRBJ2-7	CASSEAIFRSSYEQYF	TGTGCCAGCAGTGAAGCCATATTTAGGAGCTCCTACGAGCAGTACTTC
.	TRBV28	.	TRBJ2-7	CAHKEGGLYEQYF	TGTGCCCATAAAGAGGGGGGGCTATACGAGCAGTACTTC
once	TRBV7-2	.	TRBJ2-7	CASSPTSLVNHEQYF	TGTGCCAGCAGCCCAACATCACTAGTGAACCACGAGCAGTACTTC
.	TRBV28	.	TRBJ2-1	CASSLGVSYNEQFF	TGTGCCAGCAGTTTGGGCGTCTCCTACAATGAGCAGTTCTTC
.	TRBV5-6	.	TRBJ2-7	CASSLARTRGEQYF	TGTGCCAGCAGCTTGGCCCGGACTAGGGGGGAGCAGTACTTC
.	TRBV7-3	TRBD1	TRBJ1-5	CASSLGLGQPVRYSNQPQHF	TGTGCCAGCAGCTTAGGGCTGGGACAGCCGGTGAGATATAGCAATCAGCCCCAGCATTTT
.	TRBV27	.	TRBJ1-1	CASSSLHTEAFF	TGTGCCAGCAGTTCCCTCCACACTGAAGCTTTCTTT
.	TRBV4-2	TRBD1	TRBJ1-1	CASSRRQGLVTEAFF	TGTGCCAGCAGCCGGCGACAGGGTCTGGTCACTGAAGCTTTCTTT
.	TRBV7-3	TRBD2	TRBJ2-7	CASSLGLAPYEQYF	TGTGCCAGCAGCCTTGGACTAGCGCCCTACGAGCAGTACTTC
.	TRBV6-5	.	TRBJ1-3	CASKPQGIGGNTIYF	TGTGCCAGCAAACCACAGGGAATCGGAGGAAACACCATATATTTT
.	TRBV9	.	TRBJ1-1	CASSRLQGNTEAFF	TGTGCCAGCAGCAGACTACAGGGGAACACTGAAGCTTTCTTT
.	TRBV5-1	TRBD2	TRBJ2-3	CASSLGLGTSGSTDTQYF	TGCGCCAGCAGCTTAGGTCTGGGGACTAGCGGGAGCACAGATACGCAGTATTTT
.	TRBV6-5	.	TRBJ1-5	CASSPGANQPQHF	TGTGCCAGCAGCCCAGGGGCCAATCAGCCCCAGCATTTT
once	TRBV6-5	.	TRBJ2-1	CASHSPLANEQFF	TGTGCCAGCCATTCTCCTTTAGCCAATGAGCAGTTCTTC
once	TRBV9	TRBD1	TRBJ2-5	CASSVGGRGKQETQYF	TGTGCCAGCAGCGTAGGTGGCAGGGGGAAACAAGAGACCCAGTACTTC
.	TRBV19	.	TRBJ2-7	CASSPPPPSSYEQYF	TGTGCCAGTAGTCCTCCTCCTCCTTCCTCCTACGAGCAGTACTTC
.	TRBV27	TRBD1	TRBJ1-5	CASQTGVNNQPQHF	TGTGCCAGCCAGACAGGGGTGAACAATCAGCCCCAGCATTTT
few	TRBV6-5	.	TRBJ2-2	CASPPLANTGELFF	TGTGCCAGCCCTCCACTCGCGAACACCGGGGAGCTGTTTTTT
.	TRBV7-2	TRBD2	TRBJ2-1	CASSRGTSGRYNEQFF	TGTGCCAGCAGCCGCGGGACTAGCGGGAGATACAATGAGCAGTTCTTC
.	TRBV2	TRBD1	TRBJ1-5	CASSVSRGARQPQHF	TGTGCCAGCAGTGTGAGCAGGGGGGCTCGTCAGCCCCAGCATTTT
.	TRBV7-2	.	TRBJ2-5	CASSLVIQETQYF	TGTGCCAGCAGCTTAGTCATCCAAGAGACCCAGTACTTC
.	TRBV7-8	.	TRBJ2-7	CASSLGGGLNEQYF	TGTGCCAGCAGCTTAGGAGGAGGGCTCAACGAGCAGTACTTC
once	TRBV5-1	.	TRBJ2-1	CASSLGLTNEQFF	TGCGCCAGCAGCTTGGGACTTACTAATGAGCAGTTCTTC
.	TRBV14	TRBD1	TRBJ1-1	CASSHRGLGTEAFF	TGTGCCAGCAGTCACAGGGGGCTCGGGACTGAAGCTTTCTTT
.	TRBV30	.	TRBJ2-7	CAWRRQPYEQYF	TGTGCCTGGAGGAGGCAGCCCTACGAGCAGTACTTC
.	TRBV28	.	TRBJ1-1	CASSSPGSTNTEAFF	TGTGCCAGCAGTAGCCCGGGGAGCACGAACACTGAAGCTTTCTTT
.	TRBV6-5	.	TRBJ1-1	CASRQGNTEAFF	TGTGCCAGCAGACAGGGGAACACTGAAGCTTTCTTT
once	TRBV7-8	.	TRBJ2-7	CASSPSPGESYEQYF	TGTGCCAGCAGCCCATCCCCAGGGGAGAGTTACGAGCAGTACTTC
few	TRBV7-8	.	TRBJ1-3	CASSLGAQGMGNTIYF	TGTGCCAGCAGCTTAGGTGCACAGGGAATGGGAAACACCATATATTTT
.	TRBV20-1	.	TRBJ1-5	CSASKGVNQPQHF	TGCAGTGCTAGTAAAGGGGTCAATCAGCCCCAGCATTTT
.	TRBV11-2	.	TRBJ1-6	CASTKEGQGSYNSPLHF	TGTGCCAGCACCAAAGAGGGACAAGGCTCCTATAATTCACCCCTCCACTTT
few	TRBV14	.	TRBJ2-7	CASSQVRGNEQYF	TGTGCCAGCAGCCAAGTCCGGGGGAACGAGCAGTACTTC
.	TRBV6-1	.	TRBJ2-3	CASSMEGTQYF	TGTGCCAGCAGTATGGAGGGGACGCAGTATTTT
once	TRBV10-2	.	TRBJ2-2	CASSEHLAANTGELFF	TGCGCCAGCAGTGAGCACCTGGCGGCGAACACCGGGGAGCTGTTTTTT